This record concerns one TCR beta chain sequence. The data belong to a study of blood T cell repertoires in COVID-19. Libraries were prepared by immunoSEQ multiplex PCR; TCRdb keeps only in-frame clonotypes and omits some of them. The repertoire holds roughly 170,000 clones, with less than 85% as singletons. Germline CDR1 is SEHNR and CDR2 is FQNEAQ (reference sequence). Trimming removed 6 bases from V and 3 bases from J; junction bases left unmatched: 5. This CDR3 has 14 residues. The origin of this receptor is a human donor in a cohort sampled during active COVID-19. The chain has TRBV7-9 and TRBJ1-2, with 9 bases matching TRBD1. The sequencing input was peripheral blood. Here the CDR3 reads CASSGQGSYYGYTF. The CDR3 nucleotides are TGTGCCAGCAGTGGACAGGGGTCCTACTATGGCTACACCTTC.